These 6 T cell receptor beta chains came from one sample sequenced in a study of prognosis after radiotherapy for stage I lung cancer. The study amplified the TCR beta CDR3 region from genomic DNA. This amplification was carried out by two rounds of multiplex PCR. Each TRBV and TRBJ gene had its own primer in the first PCR round. TCRdb independently ran MiXCR on the multiplex PCR reads; one entry per CDR3 protein. The sample yields 20,000 to 25,000 distinct CDR3 sequences, roughly two fifths seen once. Sample: PBMCs, taken before or after stereotactic body radiation therapy (not recorded which). The receptors here all came from a donor aged 50 or older with non-small cell lung cancer.

This clonotype has only a few counts. The junction and the germline gene differ at one end; a read error may be behind it. The chain links TRBV6-1 to TRBJ1-1; D is possibly TRBD1 (5 bases). The CDR3 totals 14 residues. Germline CDR1 MNHNS, CDR2 SASEGT. The CDR3 coding sequence is TGTGCCAGCACCCTCATGGGGGGAATATCTGAATCTTTCTTT. It translates to CASTLMGGISESFF.

This clonotype was picked up many times. The J gene is TRBJ2-3, the V gene TRBV11-3; D might be TRBD1 (6 bases). The CDR3 totals 14 residues. The V end was cut by 5 bases, the J end by 5 bases, with 14 bases between. Germline assignment: CDR1 SGHNT and CDR2 YENEEA. The CDR3 reads CASSVGGTGDTQYF. The CDR3 DNA reads TGTGCCAGCAGCGTAGGGGGAACCGGAGATACGCAGTATTTT.

This clonotype was recorded at least ten times. The chain recombines TRBV24-1 with TRBJ2-1; 10 nucleotides line up with TRBD1. CDR3 length: 16 amino acids. Germline CDR1 and CDR2: KGHDR and SFDVKD. V shed 5 bases, J shed 4 bases, and the junction held 7 bases outside the gene matches. The CDR3 region is CATSATGQGFYNEQFF. The CDR3 bases are TGTGCCACCAGTGCTACGGGACAGGGGTTTTACAATGAGCAGTTCTTC.

The chain has TRBV7-3 and TRBJ2-7; 14 nucleotides align to TRBD2. Per germline, CDR1 SGHTA and CDR2 FQGTGA. The CDR3 sequence is 17 residues long. The J segment lost 6 bases and the V segment lost 2 bases, leaving 9 bases of the junction unmatched. The CDR3 DNA reads as TGTGCCAGCAGCTTAGCTCCGGGACTAGCGGGAGACGTCGAGCAGTACTTC. As protein: CASSLAPGLAGDVEQYF.

A remark on this clonotype: One junction end disagrees with the germline gene, perhaps due to a read error. This rearrangement joins TRBV27 to TRBJ2-1; D perhaps matches TRBD2 (5 bases). Germline CDR1 MNHEY, CDR2 SMNVEV (reference sequence). CDR3 length: 15 amino acids. The CDR3 DNA reads TGTGCCAGTCGTGCCGGGGTAAACTCCCACAATGAGCAGTTCTTC. Residues: CASRAGVNSHNEQFF.

This clonotype was seen repeatedly, ten times or more. The chain is built from TRBV7-2 and TRBJ2-2; 7 nucleotides agree with TRBD2. Germline V gives CDR1 SGHTA, CDR2 FQGNSA. Trimming took 3 bases from V and 7 from J; bases not matched to a gene: 11. The CDR3 totals 16 residues. The CDR3 protein is CASSLGGRVSHGELFF. As DNA, the CDR3 is TGTGCCAGCAGCTTGGGGGGGAGAGTTTCTCACGGGGAGCTGTTTTTT.